One TCR beta chain is described in this entry. The count of this clone is one. It lacks a known antigen. Qualities for individual bases were not recorded, and no much larger clone is one base off. CD8 naive samples were obtained by positive selection for CCR7 among CD45RO-negative cells, yielding a CD45RA+CCR7+ population from which TemRA cells were excluded. The donors were healthy, HIV-negative adults who had no recently reported acute infections or vaccinations. Only Caucasian adults living in Nashville, Tennessee, USA were represented among the donors. After blood collection by leukapheresis, PBMCs were isolated using Ficoll-Histopaque density gradient centrifugation and then cryopreserved in the vapor phase of liquid nitrogen. Analytical flow cytometry was used to check the purity and quantity of each magnetically sorted T cell population. From each sorted fraction, genomic DNA was isolated and quantified by UV absorbance on a Nanodrop 2000c.

Using the deep immunoSEQ assay, TCR CDR3 regions were amplified from genomic DNA by multiplex PCR. Extracted genomic DNA from each cell subset was distributed evenly across all wells of several immunoSEQ 96-well plates, and each plate was treated as a replicate. For sorted subsets, roughly 190 ng of genomic DNA, equivalent to 25,000 to 35,000 T cell genomes, went into each replicate PCR. Purified libraries were quantified with a Qubit 3.0 fluorometer, sized on a Bioanalyzer 2100, and re-quantified with the KAPA Library Quantification kit. Every immunoSEQ 96-well plate was sequenced on a separate single-read 150-cycle Illumina NextSeq 550 flow cell. Per the source publication's procedure: Because the immunoSEQ output included only junctional sequences and no quality scores, the filtering could not be the same as the filtering used for full-length reads. Sequences were annotated with PyIR, a Python wrapper for IgBLAST v1.9, and V/J genes and CDR3 were assigned using IMGT germline references. Reads were removed for weak V/J assignments (E-value above 1e-6), missing CDR3, stop codons, out-of-frame junctions, or ambiguous translated residues. A V3J clonotype was defined by an identical inferred V gene, J gene, and CDR3 amino acid sequence. Percentage overlap between repertoires was calculated by dividing the number of shared unique clonotypes by the size of the smaller repertoire. Three approaches were used to assess repertoire richness: RTK rarefaction, the Chao1 estimator, and Recon v2.1 estimates of unobserved clonotypes. OLGA was used to compute generation probabilities for all TCRbeta clonotypes that the gDNA method yielded from several donors. The clones in this table, taken by TCRdb from immuneACCESS, are in-frame only. Not every clone is retained; where verified, under half of the shortfall comes from an unresolved V gene, and the cause of the rest is unknown. V and J calls and clone size are as listed in that table; D and trimming were resolved from the DNA. In this sample the table shows roughly 1,800,000 clones, about 95% of which occur a single time. The ten largest make up 1% to 1.5% of the sample.

These data belong to a study of shared clonotypes between healthy human individuals (dated by TCRdb to 2018 to 2021). About the study as a whole: A couple of women and a few men aged 18 to 49 years were included in the cohort. For each donor, CD4 naive and CD4 memory were each run on three plates, CD8 naive on two plates, and CD8 memory on one plate. The study deeply sequenced blood TCR repertoires of five healthy adults to estimate repertoire size and the extent of clonotype sharing between individuals. To increase sequencing depth and limit assay-specific biases, TCR repertoire library preparation and sequencing were carried out by different laboratories using diverse techniques. Leukapheresis yielded between about 0.85 and 10 billion PBMCs per donor. Findings and caveats that apply to the study as a whole: When a few donors were compared, the shared fraction of clonotypes was approximately 5% for naive CD4, 3.5% to 4% for naive CD8, 2% to 2.5% for memory CD4, and around 0.4% for memory CD8. Even with the large sequencing depth, rarefaction of the sorted-subset datasets indicated that sequencing was incomplete. Larger estimated clonotype richness was generally found for naive subsets than for memory subsets. Higher generation probabilities were observed for clonotypes shared by all four sorted-subset donors than for non-shared clonotypes. Based on pairwise subsampling, the degree of clonotype sharing among donors was expected to be affected by sequencing depth. Because the study included only a small number of donors, the genetic and exposure-history diversity represented was limited. Sampling was restricted to blood, and TCR repertoires in tissue are likely to differ from TCR repertoires in blood.

The germline V gene yields ENHRY for CDR1 and SYGVKD for CDR2. The CDR3, cysteine through phenylalanine, is 15 amino acids long. Only the CDR3 portion is preserved as DNA: 45 bases, with reading frame beginning at the first base. Trimming leaves V shorter by 3 bases and J shorter by 3 bases, with the junction holding 7 bases beyond the gene matches. The receptor chain draws on TRBV10-3 and TRBJ2-7; TRBD1 matches 8 bases in the middle. This receptor was taken from a man aged 18 to 35 in good health. The sample was naive CD8+ T cells sorted from blood. Read against the paper, the sample's cell subset or site label means: CD45RA+CCR7+. Here is the DNA: TGTGCCATCAGTGAAGAAACAGGGGGGTTCTACGAGCAGTACTTC. Its translation reads: CAISEETGGFYEQYF.